This T cell receptor (beta chain) was documented in a study of T cell clones after liver transplantation. TCRdb keeps only in-frame clones here, not all; method: immunoSEQ multiplex PCR. Among about 72,000 clones, more than 75% were seen once, and the ten largest hold roughly 2.7%. This CDR3 is 11 amino acids long. CDR1 is DFQATT and CDR2 is SNEGSKA in the germline V gene (reference sequence). Trimming took off 2 bases at V and 11 bases at J, with 11 bases between the two ends. This sequence joins TRBV20-1 and TRBJ2-3; TRBD1 is a possible D gene (6 bases). The sample was CD4+ T cells from blood, taken before liver transplant. The clonotype originates from a human donor who received a liver transplant. The CDR3 region is CSARQGKLQYF. For the CDR3, the DNA is TGCAGTGCTAGACAGGGGAAATTGCAGTATTTT.